This is a list of T cell receptor beta chains from one sample in a study of T-cell reconstitution after alpha-beta-depleted transplantation in children. One entry per CDR3 protein results from TCRdb running MiXCR on the PCR reads. The sample comprises around 360,000 distinct CDR3 sequences, 10% to 13% of which are singletons, and under 3% rests with the top ten. Sequencing was performed on PBMCs from the stem cell graft donor, taken from the stem cell graft. Receptor source: a human donor who donated a stem cell graft to a child with acute lymphoblastic leukemia. The CDR3 runs from the conserved cysteine through the conserved F or W. D genes are given only for firm matches. A clone size is listed for some rows: how often the clone was seen (once, few, many), or a class if it is expanded.

DNA	CDR3	J	D	size	V
TGTGCCAGCAGCTTAGTCGGGGCTAGGGAAAAACTGTTTTTT	CASSLVGAREKLFF	TRBJ1-4	.	few	TRBV7-9
TGCAGTGCAAGAGGACTAGCGGGAGTCCTGGGTGAGCAGTTCTTC	CSARGLAGVLGEQFF	TRBJ2-1	TRBD2	many	TRBV20-1
TGTGCCAGTAGTATAGGCGGGACAGGGTACAATGAGCAGTTCTTC	CASSIGGTGYNEQFF	TRBJ2-1	TRBD1	few	TRBV19
TGTGCCAGCTCACTAGATCCCACCGCCGGTTTAAACTATGGCTACACCTTC	CASSLDPTAGLNYGYTF	TRBJ1-2	.	few	TRBV18
TGCGCCAGCAGTGCCCGTCTCTACTACAATGAGCAGTTCTTC	CASSARLYYNEQFF	TRBJ2-1	.	.	TRBV10-2
TGCGCCAGCAGCCCCCGCGGAGGGGCGAACACCGGGGAGCTGTTTTTT	CASSPRGGANTGELFF	TRBJ2-2	.	many	TRBV4-3
TGCAGTGCTAGGGAAACAGGGGGCGCCTGGACTGAAGCTTTCTTT	CSARETGGAWTEAFF	TRBJ1-1	TRBD1	once	TRBV20-1
TGCAGCGTTGAAGGCCTAGCGGGGCGAGCTCCTCACCAAGAGACCCAGTACTTC	CSVEGLAGRAPHQETQYF	TRBJ2-5	TRBD2	.	TRBV29-1
TGCAGCGTTGTGTGGGGGGAGGGTGGCAATGAGCAGTTCTTC	CSVVWGEGGNEQFF	TRBJ2-1	TRBD2	.	TRBV29-1
TGTGCCAGCAGCTTATCCCTTGGAGGGCTTCAGCCTCAGCCCCAGCATTTT	CASSLSLGGLQPQPQHF	TRBJ1-5	.	.	TRBV7-2
TGTGCCATCAGTGAGTCCAGGACTAGCGGGAGGAACACCGGGGAGCTGTTTTTT	CAISESRTSGRNTGELFF	TRBJ2-2	TRBD2	many	TRBV10-3
TGCGCCAGCAGCGACACAGGGGGCGGTCAGCCCCAGCATTTT	CASSDTGGGQPQHF	TRBJ1-5	TRBD1	.	TRBV5-1
TGCAGTGCTAGGCAACCGGGACAGGGTCGGCAAGCTTTCTTT	CSARQPGQGRQAFF	TRBJ1-1	TRBD1	many	TRBV20-1
TGTGCCAGCAGTTTCGGACAGGACTACAATGAGCAGTTCTTC	CASSFGQDYNEQFF	TRBJ2-1	TRBD1	.	TRBV6-5
TGTGCCAGCAGCCCCCCCCGGGGGGAGACCCAGTACTTC	CASSPPRGETQYF	TRBJ2-5	.	many	TRBV3-1
TGTGCCACCCAGGTCGGGGACAGGGGTGGAGAGACCCAGTACTTC	CATQVGDRGGETQYF	TRBJ2-5	TRBD1	many	TRBV28
TGTGCCAGCAGCTTAGATTTACTAGGGACAGCTGAAGCTTTCTTT	CASSLDLLGTAEAFF	TRBJ1-1	TRBD1	few	TRBV11-2
TGCGCCAGCAGCATACGGGTTAAGCAGTACTTC	CASSIRVKQYF	TRBJ2-7	.	few	TRBV5-1
TGCAGTGCTATCTTTCACCGGGACACCGTACCCGAGCAGTACTTC	CSAIFHRDTVPEQYF	TRBJ2-7	.	many	TRBV20-1
TGTGCCATCATATCACGGGGGCGGTACAATGAGCAGTTCTTC	CAIISRGRYNEQFF	TRBJ2-1	.	few	TRBV10-3
TGTGCCAGCAGTTTAAGTAGCGGGAGTCCCCACGAGCAGTACTTC	CASSLSSGSPHEQYF	TRBJ2-7	TRBD2	few	TRBV27
TGCAGCGTTGAAGATACGGGGAATGGCTACACCTTC	CSVEDTGNGYTF	TRBJ1-2	.	.	TRBV29-1
TGTGCCAGCAGTTTGTCAGGACCCTCTGGAAACACCATATATTTT	CASSLSGPSGNTIYF	TRBJ1-3	.	many	TRBV12-3/TRBV12-4
TGTGCCAGCAGTTTAGCACAGGCCCACACCGGGGAGCTGTTTTTT	CASSLAQAHTGELFF	TRBJ2-2	.	few	TRBV28
TGCAGTGCTTCGAGCGGGGCCGCCTACAATGAGCAGTTCTTC	CSASSGAAYNEQFF	TRBJ2-1	TRBD2	few	TRBV20-1
TGTGCCAGCAGTTTACCGGGACCAAGGGAGACCCAGTACTTC	CASSLPGPRETQYF	TRBJ2-5	.	many	TRBV28
TGCAGTGCTAGCCGGACAGGGGCGGCGAGTCAGCCCCAGCATTTT	CSASRTGAASQPQHF	TRBJ1-5	TRBD1	many	TRBV20-1
TGTACCAGCAGACAACAAGGCGGGGGCGGGGGGAGCTCCTACAATGAGCAGTTCTTC	CTSRQQGGGGGSSYNEQFF	TRBJ2-1	TRBD2	.	TRBV3-1
TGTTCAAACCCCCCCAAGGGAGGGGAAGATACGCAGTATTTT	CSNPPKGGEDTQYF	TRBJ2-3	TRBD2	.	TRBV7-9
TGTGCCAGCTGCACCGGGACAGGGGAAGAGACCCAGTACTTC	CASCTGTGEETQYF	TRBJ2-5	TRBD1	.	TRBV2
TGTGCCAGCAGCTCCCCCGCCGAAGCGGGAGGGCCGTTGAACACCGGGGAGCTGTTTTTT	CASSSPAEAGGPLNTGELFF	TRBJ2-2	TRBD2	.	TRBV11-1
TGTGCCAGCAGCTGGCCGACCTACGAGCAGTACTTC	CASSWPTYEQYF	TRBJ2-7	.	many	TRBV6-8
TGTGCCAGCAGTTTACTAGGGGGAGGGACGTTCGAGCAGTACTTC	CASSLLGGGTFEQYF	TRBJ2-7	.	few	TRBV27
TGCAGTGCTAGAGATTTGGAAAATCAGCCCCAGCATTTT	CSARDLENQPQHF	TRBJ1-5	.	many	TRBV20-1
TGCGCCAGCAGCCATCCGGGACAGAACAAAAACATTCAGTACTTC	CASSHPGQNKNIQYF	TRBJ2-4	TRBD1	few	TRBV4-1